This TCR beta chain was retrieved from a study of T cell changes during pregnancy in multiple sclerosis. The germline CDR1 and CDR2 sequences are SGDLS and YYNGEE. The CDR3 runs 15 residues. V trimming: 3 bases; J trimming: 2 bases; junction bases outside the gene matches: 5. Profiling relied on immunoSEQ multiplex PCR, and the TCRdb table lists in-frame clones only, not all of them. The repertoire holds under 100,000 clones, with roughly 96% as singletons. J is TRBJ2-7 and V is TRBV9; 10 nucleotides line up with TRBD1. The receptor was derived from a female donor with multiple sclerosis, enrolled in a pregnancy study. Material: peripheral blood, obtained in the second trimester of pregnancy. The CDR3 DNA is TGTGCCAGCAGCGACCGGGACAGGGGTCCCTACGAGCAGTACTTC. Its translation is CASSDRDRGPYEQYF.